These 17 T cell receptor beta chains came from one sample sequenced in a study of CD8+ T cells in alopecia areata. Sequencing used cDNA as its template, made by extracting RNA and reverse transcribing it. Some clones are missing from TCRdb's copy, which holds only in-frame ones; the method was immunoSEQ multiplex PCR. The sample holds about 210,000 clones, 35% to 40% seen once. Treatment of the sample: oral pan-JAK inhibitor, 5-10 mg twice daily. The material sequenced was CD4+ T cells sorted from blood, taken at approximately week 30, from a patient treated with tofacitinib. All receptors derive from a human donor with alopecia areata.

This clone turned up a few times. V gene TRBV5-1 combines with J gene TRBJ2-3; 7 nucleotides line up with TRBD1. In germline, CDR1 is SGHRS, CDR2 YFSETQ. CDR3 length: 15 amino acids. The V segment lost 5 bases and the J segment 7 bases; nucleotides outside the gene matches: 13. The CDR3 loop reads CASRAMGQPGNTQYF. The CDR3 region has the DNA TGCGCCAGCAGAGCTATGGGACAGCCCGGGAATACGCAGTATTTT.

The CDR3 nucleotides are TGTGCCAGCAGTGAAGCCTCGGGACTAGCGGGGTTGGTCTACAATGAGCAGTTCTTC. Amino acid sequence: CASSEASGLAGLVYNEQFF. This chain joins TRBV6-1 and TRBJ2-1; 13 bases line up with TRBD2. The CDR3 is 19 residues long. J was trimmed by 3 bases and V by 0 bases; bases with no gene match: 8. Germline values: CDR1 MNHNS, CDR2 SASEGT.

The rearrangement links TRBV30 to TRBJ1-5; no clear D. The V gene's germline CDR1 is GTSNPN and CDR2 SVGIG (reference sequence). The CDR3 consists of 12 residues. V was pared by 0 bases and J by 7 bases, with 7 bases between. The CDR3: CAWSVNRQPQHF. CDR3 bases: TGTGCCTGGAGTGTAAACAGACAGCCCCAGCATTTT.

This chain uses TRBV5-1 with TRBJ2-2; D tentatively reads TRBD1 or TRBD2 (6 bases each). V lost 0 bases to trimming and J lost 6 bases, with 12 bases between them. Germline V gene data show CDR1 as SGHRS and CDR2 as YFSETQ. The CDR3 has 15 amino acids. CDR3 sequence (DNA): TGCGCCAGCAGCTTGGGAGTCGGGGGCGCCGGGGAGCTGTTTTTT. Amino acids: CASSLGVGGAGELFF.

This chain uses TRBV5-1 with TRBJ1-1, with D hard to call. The germline V gene has CDR1 SGHRS and CDR2 YFSETQ. V lost 7 bases and J lost 1, with 14 bases in between. The CDR3 runs to 14 residues. The CDR3 region is CASCPTAANTEAFF. CDR3 coding DNA: TGCGCCAGCTGCCCGACTGCCGCGAACACTGAAGCTTTCTTT.

This clone was detected a few times. The chain employs TRBV6-5 and TRBJ1-1; TRBD1 matches at 8 bases. This CDR3 has 15 residues. The V gene's germline CDR1 is MNHEY and CDR2 SVGAGI. The junction had 7 bases not matched to a gene; V was cut back by 5 bases and J by 2 bases. In nucleotides, the CDR3 is TGTGCCAGCAGTGGCCGGGACAGGCCCAACACTGAAGCTTTCTTT. Its translation is CASSGRDRPNTEAFF.

The chain uses TRBV29-1 and TRBJ2-7; 7 nucleotides line up with TRBD1. Trimming took 4 bases from V and 6 from J; bases not matched to a gene: 9. The CDR3 runs 13 residues. Looked up from germline, CDR1 is SQVTM and CDR2 is ANQGSEA. CDR3 loop: CSVVLHRGREQYF. In nucleotides, the CDR3 is TGCAGCGTTGTGTTGCACAGGGGACGCGAGCAGTACTTC.

This clone came up a few times. The chain carries TRBV9 and TRBJ2-1; 8 nucleotides match TRBD2. J gave up 15 bases and V 3 bases, and 11 bases lay outside the gene matches. Per the germline V gene, CDR1 is SGDLS and CDR2 is YYNGEE. This CDR3 comprises 13 residues. CDR3 in DNA: TGTGCCAGCAGCGCCCGAGGGACTAGTGGTCTGTTCTTC. This translates into CASSARGTSGLFF. The entire variable domain, with the rest obtained from reference TRBV9 and TRBJ2-1, is as follows: DSGVTQTPKHLITATGQRVTLRCSPRSGDLSVYWYQQSLDQGLQFLIQYYNGEERAKGNILERFSAQQFPDLHSELNLSSLELGDSALYFCASSARGTSGLFFGPGTRLTVL.

This clone was seen more than once but under ten times. The J gene is TRBJ2-7, the V gene TRBV29-1; D is ambiguous. CDR3 length equals 12 residues. From germline, CDR1 is SQVTM and CDR2 ANQGSEA. V was trimmed by 4 bases and J by 4 bases, leaving 11 bases between them. CDR3 residues: CSVGQANYEQYF. The CDR3 DNA is TGCAGCGTTGGGCAGGCGAATTACGAGCAGTACTTC.

The chain recombines TRBV29-1 with TRBJ1-1, with D possibly matching TRBD1 (6 bases). This CDR3 region has 13 residues. V was shortened by 6 bases and J by 5 bases, with 16 bases between the two germline ends. Germline V gene data show CDR1 as SQVTM and CDR2 as ANQGSEA. The CDR3 DNA reads as TGCAGCGTGCGGGGGGCCCTAGGGACTGAAGCTTTCTTT. Translating gives CSVRGALGTEAFF.

This clone occurred a few times. The chain is built from TRBV11-3 and TRBJ2-2; no reliable D call. The CDR3 has 13 residues. Trimming removed 8 bases from V and 0 bases from J, with 7 bases in between. Looked up from germline, CDR1 is SGHNT and CDR2 is YENEEA. The chain's CDR3 is CASGDANTGELFF. The CDR3 coding sequence is TGTGCCAGCGGAGACGCGAACACCGGGGAGCTGTTTTTT.

The V and J genes are TRBV13 and TRBJ1-6; tentative D call: TRBD1 (6 bases). Germline CDR1 reads PRHDT; CDR2 reads FYEKMQ (reference sequence). The CDR3 is made up of 14 amino acids. Trimming pared 8 bases from V and 6 bases from J, leaving 14 bases between. The CDR3 bases are TGTGCCAGCGGGATGAAGGACAGTAATTCACCCCTCCACTTT. Translating it yields CASGMKDSNSPLHF.

This clone was observed a handful of times. The J gene is TRBJ1-1, the V gene TRBV28; D is unresolved. From germline, CDR1 is MDHEN and CDR2 SYDVKM. The CDR3 is 13 amino acids. The V gene lost 6 bases and the J gene lost 1 base, with 9 bases spanning the gap. The chain's CDR3 is CASSLTPNTEAFF. The CDR3 bases are TGTGCCAGCAGCCTTACACCGAACACTGAAGCTTTCTTT.

The genes are TRBV11-1 and TRBJ2-1, with a tentative D call TRBD1 (5 bases). The germline CDR1 and CDR2 sequences are SGHAT and FQDESV (reference sequence). Between the trimmed V and J ends, which lost 3 bases and 0 bases, there was a span of 6 bases. The CDR3 has 14 amino acids. The CDR3 DNA reads as TGTGCCAGCAGCTTCCAGGGCTCCTACAATGAGCAGTTCTTC. As protein: CASSFQGSYNEQFF.

The genes are TRBV7-2 and TRBJ1-2, with TRBD1 as a possible D gene (6 bases). From germline, CDR1 is SGHTA and CDR2 FQGNSA. V dropped 4 bases and J dropped 4 bases, with 13 bases sitting between them. CDR3 size: 14 residues. CDR3 sequence: CASSSRGRGYGYTF. CDR3 nucleotides: TGTGCCAGCAGCTCCCGGGGCAGGGGCTATGGCTACACCTTC.

V gene TRBV5-5 combines with J gene TRBJ1-1; D is ambiguous. The V gene's germline CDR1 is SGHKS and CDR2 YYEKEE (reference sequence). Trimming removed 5 bases at V and 8 bases at J, with 22 bases between. The CDR3 length is 15 residues. The CDR3 here is CASREEKRAPEEAFF. CDR3 DNA sequence: TGTGCCAGCAGAGAGGAAAAGAGGGCACCCGAGGAAGCTTTCTTT.

This chain uses TRBV7-2 with TRBJ1-6, with D unclear. Trimming stripped 6 bases from V and 11 bases from J, with 14 bases between. The CDR3 loop spans 13 amino acids. Germline V CDR1 and CDR2: SGHTA, FQGNSA. CDR3 in DNA: TGTGCCAGCAGGAGGGTCGGCAGCCCACCCCTCCACTTT. Residues: CASRRVGSPPLHF.